Listed here are 27 T cell receptor beta chains from one sample, sequenced in a study of human T cells and chemical hapten exposure. TCRdb itself ran the RACE reads through MiXCR, one entry per CDR3 protein. This sample yields 25,000 to 35,000 distinct CDR3 sequences, of which 6.5% to 8.5% are seen a single time; 9.9% belongs to the top ten. Time point denoted: healthy volunteer bleed at 2 weeks. Unseparated into fractions, whole blood served as the source from which total RNA was extracted. Material: whole blood. Receptors were obtained from a human donor in good health. Some clones in this sample may be carry-over from other donors' samples.

This clonotype was picked up many times. The gene calls are TRBV7-2 and TRBJ2-7; D may be TRBD1 or TRBD2 (5 bases each). There are 17 residues in the CDR3. Trimming cost V 5 bases and J 2 bases, with 22 bases left between them. Germline CDR1 SGHTA, CDR2 FQGNSA. In DNA, the CDR3 is TGTGCCAGCAGCCCGTGGCCCGAGGGGCGCGGAACCTACGAGCAGTACTTC. Its protein product is CASSPWPEGRGTYEQYF.

V is TRBV3-2 and J is TRBJ1-1; the table assigns TRBD1, which was not confirmed against the DNA. TRBV3-2 is tagged as a pseudogene. The CDR3 extends over 16 amino acids. The CDR3 loop is CASSHGSGMGDTEAFF. The CDR3 nucleotides are TGTGCCAGCAGCCATGGATCAGGGATGGGAGACACTGAAGCTTTCTTT.

This clonotype was detected many times. The J gene is TRBJ2-1, the V gene TRBV20-1, with TRBD2 matching 14 bases. This CDR3 is 16 amino acids long. The ends lost 2 bases at V and 8 bases at J; junction bases unmatched: 8. Germline CDR1 reads DFQATT; CDR2 reads SNEGSKA (reference sequence). The CDR3 DNA follows: TGCAGTGCTAGATCTCCGGGACTAGCGGGAGCCCATGAGCAGTTCTTC. It codes for CSARSPGLAGAHEQFF.

This chain links TRBV30 with TRBJ2-7, with TRBD2 matching 9 bases. The J segment lost 5 bases and the V segment lost 0 bases, leaving 8 bases of the junction unmatched. Germline V gives CDR1 GTSNPN, CDR2 SVGIG (reference sequence). This CDR3 spans 15 amino acids. Written as DNA, the CDR3 is TGTGCCTGGAGTGTCTCCCTAGCGGGACGCGACGAGCAGTACTTC. It yields the protein CAWSVSLAGRDEQYF.

The chain links TRBV6-2 or TRBV6-3 to TRBJ1-1, with D unresolved. Trimming stripped 2 bases from V and 1 base from J, with 11 bases between. The germline CDR1 and CDR2 sequences are MNHEY and SVGEGT. This CDR3 contains 15 residues. The CDR3 spells CASSYAVTRNTEAFF. CDR3 nucleotides: TGTGCCAGCAGTTACGCGGTTACTAGGAACACTGAAGCTTTCTTT.

This clonotype was counted many times. This rearrangement joins TRBV28 to TRBJ1-2, with TRBD1 as a possible D gene (5 bases). Germline V gene data show CDR1 as MDHEN and CDR2 as SYDVKM. V was cut by 5 bases and J by 8 bases, with 15 bases left in between. The CDR3 has 13 residues. DNA of the CDR3: TGTGCCAGCAGTCCGGGGGTTTCCATGGGCTACACCTTC. As protein: CASSPGVSMGYTF.

This clonotype came up many times. CDR3 in DNA: TGTGCCAGCAGCGGGGTGAGCTCCTATAATTCACCCCTCCACTTT. Translated, it gives CASSGVSSYNSPLHF. The V gene is TRBV6-6, the J gene TRBJ1-6; no firm D call. The CDR3 consists of 15 residues. Trimming removed 6 bases from V and 0 bases from J, with 9 bases in between. Germline CDR1 reads MNHNY; CDR2 reads SVGAGI (reference sequence).

There are many counts of this clonotype. The rearrangement uses TRBV10-3 and TRBJ1-2, with no clear D. This CDR3 has 14 amino acids. Trimming removed 10 bases from V and 0 bases from J, with 15 bases in between. Germline CDR1 is ENHRY and CDR2 is SYGVKD. Here the CDR3 reads CATTDTGSNYGYTF. For the CDR3, the DNA is TGTGCCACCACTGACACGGGATCTAACTATGGCTACACCTTC.

This clonotype has a count of ten or more. The rearrangement uses TRBV3-1 and TRBJ2-1, with 13 bases fitting TRBD2. The CDR3 is 15 residues long. Trimming at V came to 3 bases and at J to 6 bases, leaving 2 bases not matched to a gene. The germline CDR1 and CDR2 sequences are LGHDT and YNNKEL (reference sequence). CDR3 coding DNA: TGTGCCAGCAGCCAGACTAGCGGGGGGTTCAATGAGCAGTTCTTC. Translation gives CASSQTSGGFNEQFF.

This clonotype was counted between two and nine times. The chain couples TRBV7-2 to TRBJ2-1; D not resolved. Per germline, CDR1 SGHTA and CDR2 FQGNSA. The V end lost 3 bases, the J end lost 2 bases, and 11 bases lay between the germline ends. The CDR3 loop spans 15 amino acids. This chain's CDR3 is CASSFAVDPYNEQFF. The DNA of the CDR3 is TGTGCCAGCAGCTTCGCAGTCGATCCCTACAATGAGCAGTTCTTC.

In its sample, this clonotype was seen many times. The V call is TRBV28, the J call TRBJ1-1, with 10 positions matching TRBD1. The CDR3 has 14 residues. The germline gives CDR1 MDHEN, CDR2 SYDVKM. The junction had 4 bases not matched to a gene; V was cut back by 5 bases and J by 4 bases. For the CDR3, the DNA is TGTGCCAGCAGTGTGGGACAGGGGAGCACTGAAGCTTTCTTT. This codes for CASSVGQGSTEAFF.

This clonotype was counted only a few times. This chain connects TRBV7-2 to TRBJ2-6, with 10 bases matching TRBD1. V was clipped by 2 bases and J by 0 bases; unmatched bases: 10. There are 20 residues in the CDR3. The V gene's germline CDR1 is SGHTA and CDR2 FQGNSA. CDR3 loop: CASSLRGQGPIPSGANVLTF. As DNA, the CDR3 is TGTGCCAGCAGCTTACGGGGACAGGGGCCAATTCCCTCTGGGGCCAACGTCCTGACTTTC.

This clonotype has ten or more counts. This chain links TRBV18 with TRBJ1-1; 9 bases are shared with TRBD1. Germline V gene sequence: CDR1 KGHSH, CDR2 LQKENI. The CDR3 extends over 14 amino acids. The V and J ends lost 6 bases and 3 bases, in that order; junction bases with no gene match: 5. The DNA of the CDR3 is TGTGCCAGCTCGCTGACAGGGGGTGACACTGAAGCTTTCTTT. Protein product: CASSLTGGDTEAFF.

This clonotype was seen ten or more times. CDR3 nucleotide sequence: TGTGCCAGCAGGCTAACAGGGGCATCTGGAAACACCATATATTTT. This encodes CASRLTGASGNTIYF. The V and J genes are TRBV27 and TRBJ1-3, with 7 bases fitting TRBD1. In germline, CDR1 is MNHEY, CDR2 SMNVEV (reference sequence). This CDR3 region has 15 residues. Losses at the gene ends were 6 bases for V and 1 base for J; bases not matched to a gene: 6.

The chain couples TRBV28 to TRBJ2-3; D gene ambiguous. Per germline, CDR1 MDHEN and CDR2 SYDVKM. V lost 3 bases, J lost 8 bases, and 15 bases lay in between. The CDR3 is 14 residues long. The CDR3 reads CASSFATPPLTQYF. In DNA, the CDR3 is TGTGCCAGCAGTTTCGCGACCCCTCCCCTTACGCAGTATTTT.

There are a few counts of this clonotype. The rearrangement uses TRBV28 and TRBJ2-5; 8 bases match TRBD2. Per germline, CDR1 MDHEN and CDR2 SYDVKM. The ends lost 6 bases at V and 4 bases at J; junction bases unmatched: 10. CDR3 length equals 15 residues. As DNA, the CDR3 is TGTGCCAGCAGACCTAGCGGGCGAGGCGCAGAGACCCAGTACTTC. Its protein product is CASRPSGRGAETQYF.

There are a few counts of this clonotype. This chain links TRBV20-1 with TRBJ1-6, with a possible D match to TRBD1 (5 bases). Germline V gene data show CDR1 as DFQATT and CDR2 as SNEGSKA (reference sequence). The CDR3 runs 15 residues. The V end lost 4 bases, the J end lost 5 bases, and 15 bases lay between the germline ends. The CDR3 loop is CSAIRVGTDNSPLHF. In nucleotides, the CDR3 is TGCAGTGCTATCCGAGTGGGGACCGATAATTCACCCCTCCACTTT.

The chain has TRBV7-2 and TRBJ1-2; D possibly corresponds to TRBD1 (6 bases). Between the trimmed V and J ends, which lost 5 bases and 2 bases, there was a span of 9 bases. Germline CDR1 and CDR2: SGHTA and FQGNSA. The CDR3 loop spans 13 amino acids. Here the CDR3 reads CASSATGNYGYTF. Here the CDR3 DNA reads TGTGCCAGCAGCGCAACAGGGAACTATGGCTACACCTTC.

This clonotype was found many times. The chain has TRBV3-1 and TRBJ2-1, with D possibly being TRBD2 (5 bases). Germline values: CDR1 LGHDT, CDR2 YNNKEL (reference sequence). V was trimmed by 3 bases and J by 5 bases, leaving 11 bases between them. The CDR3 loop spans 14 amino acids. CDR3 nucleotides: TGTGCCAGCAGCCAGAATGACGGGAACAATGAGCAGTTCTTC. Its translation is CASSQNDGNNEQFF.

This rearrangement joins TRBV20-1 to TRBJ2-2, with 13 bases fitting TRBD2. The CDR3 covers 14 residues. Germline lookup yields CDR1 DFQATT and CDR2 SNEGSKA (reference sequence). V lost 5 bases and J lost 5; bases outside the gene matches: 2. CDR3 sequence reads: CSAWTSGRTGELFF. The CDR3 bases are TGCAGTGCTTGGACTAGCGGGAGAACCGGGGAGCTGTTTTTT.

A few counts support this clonotype. The rearrangement joins TRBV6-2 or TRBV6-3 to TRBJ1-6; D may be TRBD1 (5 bases). Per germline, CDR1 MNHEY and CDR2 SVGEGT. Trimming stripped 6 bases from V and 9 bases from J, with 15 bases between. This CDR3 is built from 14 residues. The CDR3 is CASSPGGDGSPLHF. The CDR3 coding sequence is TGTGCCAGCAGCCCTGGGGGAGATGGTTCACCCCTCCACTTT.

The chain recombines TRBV4-3 with TRBJ1-3, with unresolved D. Trimming pared 3 bases from V and 0 bases from J, leaving 12 bases between. Germline lookup yields CDR1 LGHNA and CDR2 YSLEER. This CDR3 has 16 amino acids. CDR3: CASSQDSQFSGNTIYF. CDR3 DNA sequence: TGCGCCAGCAGCCAGGATTCGCAGTTCTCTGGAAACACCATATATTTT.

This clonotype has only a few counts. The chain links TRBV12-3 or TRBV12-4 to TRBJ1-2, with D perhaps matching TRBD1 (6 bases). This CDR3 spans 14 amino acids. Trimming removed 3 bases from V and 3 bases from J, with 11 bases in between. CDR3 loop: CASSLSGVYYGYTF. The CDR3 nucleotides are TGTGCCAGCAGTTTGTCAGGGGTGTACTATGGCTACACCTTC.

This clonotype showed up just a few times. This rearrangement joins TRBV5-6 to TRBJ2-6, with 10 positions matching TRBD1. Trimming at V came to 6 bases and at J to 3 bases, leaving 9 bases not matched to a gene. The CDR3 consists of 17 residues. Germline V gene sequence: CDR1 SGHDT, CDR2 YYEEEE. The CDR3 spells CASTFGQGVYGANVLTF. The CDR3 DNA reads as TGTGCCAGCACTTTTGGACAGGGGGTTTATGGGGCCAACGTCCTGACTTTC.

The CDR3 nucleotides read TGTGCCAGCAGCTTACCCGTTGCCGAGGGGAGGACGCAGTATTTT. Its translation is CASSLPVAEGRTQYF. This chain connects TRBV7-2 to TRBJ2-3; D might be TRBD2 (6 bases). Trimming pared 2 bases from V and 9 bases from J, leaving 18 bases between. The CDR3 is 15 amino acids. CDR1 and CDR2 (germline): SGHTA, FQGNSA.

The V gene is TRBV7-9, the J gene TRBJ1-1; D not resolved. Germline loops: CDR1 SEHNR, CDR2 FQNEAQ (reference sequence). V lost 2 bases and J 6 bases, leaving 10 bases between the germline ends. The CDR3 is 13 residues long. CDR3 sequence: CASSLCPDPEAFF. The CDR3 DNA is TGTGCCAGCAGCTTATGTCCGGACCCTGAAGCTTTCTTT.

The chain recombines TRBV27 with TRBJ2-1; unclear D gene. V was trimmed by 0 bases and J by 13 bases, leaving 10 bases between them. In germline, CDR1 is MNHEY, CDR2 SMNVEV (reference sequence). The CDR3 extends over 12 amino acids. This CDR3 is CASSLSPRNQFF. The CDR3 DNA sequence: TGTGCCAGCAGTTTATCCCCCAGGAATCAGTTCTTC.